Following are 25 T cell receptor beta chains from one sample sequenced in a study of human thymus T cells. Sequenced by immunoSEQ multiplex PCR; TCRdb stores in-frame clones only, minus some. The sample has 55,000 to 85,000 clones; roughly 94% are singletons. Thymus pieces cut out during corrective heart surgery were the tissue that was used. Sequencing was done on a sample of thymus tissue. The receptors were gathered from a girl under three years old with a congenital heart defect but otherwise immunologically healthy.

DNA for the CDR3: TGTGCCACCAGCAGAGAATCGGCAGATACGCAGTATTTT. This gives the protein CATSRESADTQYF. The rearrangement joins TRBV15 to TRBJ2-3, with D unresolved. V was shortened by 0 bases and J by 4 bases, with 5 bases between the two germline ends. CDR1 and CDR2 from the germline V gene are LNHNV and YYDKDF (reference sequence). CDR3 length: 13 amino acids.

The chain links TRBV4-1 to TRBJ2-3; D is unclear. The CDR3 is 18 amino acids. Trimming cost V 0 bases and J 2 bases, with 18 bases left between them. The V gene's germline CDR1 is MGHRA and CDR2 YSYEKL. The CDR3 region is CASSQDETPWRSTDTQYF. The CDR3 DNA sequence: TGCGCCAGCAGCCAAGATGAGACTCCTTGGCGTTCCACAGATACGCAGTATTTT.

This chain joins TRBV4-3 and TRBJ2-6; a possible D gene is TRBD1 (6 bases). The CDR3 is 20 amino acids. The germline gives CDR1 LGHNA, CDR2 YSLEER. The V end lost 2 bases, the J end lost 0 bases, and 20 bases lay between the germline ends. CDR3 coding DNA: TGCGCCAGCAGCCAAACCGCCAGACAGGCCCTCCGCTCTGGGGCCAACGTCCTGACTTTC. It translates to CASSQTARQALRSGANVLTF.

This chain uses TRBV7-2 with TRBJ2-1; 9 positions match TRBD2. Looked up from germline, CDR1 is SGHTA and CDR2 is FQGNSA. V lost 5 bases and J lost 7; bases outside the gene matches: 15. The CDR3 sequence is 17 residues long. CDR3 region: CASSPPAASGIGNEQFF. The CDR3 DNA reads TGTGCCAGCAGCCCCCCGGCGGCTAGCGGGATTGGGAATGAGCAGTTCTTC.

V and J are TRBV9 and TRBJ2-2; tentatively, D is TRBD1 (5 bases). Trimming removed 4 bases at V and 1 base at J, with 14 bases between. The CDR3 loop spans 16 amino acids. Germline V gene lookup returns CDR1 SGDLS and CDR2 YYNGEE. The CDR3 sequence: CASSLHMQGNTGELFF. The CDR3 DNA follows: TGTGCCAGCAGCTTGCACATGCAGGGGAACACCGGGGAGCTGTTTTTT. Supplemented by reference TRBV9 and TRBJ2-2, the full variable domain reads DSGVTQTPKHLITATGQRVTLRCSPRSGDLSVYWYQQSLDQGLQFLIQYYNGEERAKGNILERFSAQQFPDLHSELNLSSLELGDSALYFCASSLHMQGNTGELFFGEGSRLTVL.

The J gene is TRBJ1-1, the V gene TRBV2; D gene unclear. The ends were cut back, 2 bases at V and 1 base at J, with 11 bases in the middle. The CDR3 length is 15 residues. The germline CDR1 and CDR2 sequences are SNHLY and FYNNEI. DNA for the CDR3: TGTGCCAGCAGTGAAAGGGCCAGGAGGAACACTGAAGCTTTCTTT. Residues: CASSERARRNTEAFF.

The V and J genes are TRBV28 and TRBJ2-7, with TRBD1 as a possible D gene (5 bases). Per germline, CDR1 MDHEN and CDR2 SYDVKM. Trimming left V 2 bases short and J 2 bases short, with 16 bases between. The CDR3 runs to 16 residues. The CDR3 nucleotides are TGTGCCAGCAGTTTAGCCGACAGAACCTCTACCTACGAGCAGTACTTC. This sequence encodes CASSLADRTSTYEQYF.

This sequence joins TRBV7-9 and TRBJ1-4; maybe TRBD1 (5 bases). The CDR3 has 15 amino acids. Germline V gene lookup returns CDR1 SEHNR and CDR2 FQNEAQ (reference sequence). Deletions cut 6 bases from V and 5 bases from J, with 16 bases between. The CDR3 loop is CASRLGTDGNEKLFF. The CDR3 bases are TGTGCCAGCAGGCTTGGGACGGACGGGAATGAAAAACTGTTTTTT.

The chain couples TRBV7-2 to TRBJ1-2, with 7 bases identical to TRBD1. Germline V CDR1 and CDR2: SGHTA, FQGNSA. The CDR3 is 13 residues long. V gave up 8 bases and J gave up 6 bases; unmatched junction bases: 9. CDR3: CASVPGTDHGYTF. The CDR3 coding sequence is TGTGCCAGCGTTCCAGGGACAGACCATGGCTACACCTTC.

The chain joins TRBV14 to TRBJ2-1; possibly TRBD1 or TRBD2 for D (5 bases each). CDR3 size: 18 residues. V lost 4 bases, J lost 0 bases, and 19 bases lay in between. Germline V CDR1 and CDR2: SGHDN, FVKESK. The CDR3 reads CASSLPGPSPSSYNEQFF. As DNA, the CDR3 is TGTGCCAGCAGCCTCCCGGGACCTTCCCCGAGCTCCTACAATGAGCAGTTCTTC.

V usage is TRBV5-1 and J usage is TRBJ2-1, with a possible D match to TRBD2 (6 bases). The CDR3 is made up of 16 amino acids. Germline CDR1 is SGHRS and CDR2 is YFSETQ. V lost 4 bases to trimming and J lost 2 bases, with 16 bases between them. CDR3 protein: CASSDRDSTPYNEQFF. Here the CDR3 DNA reads TGCGCCAGCAGCGACCGGGACTCCACCCCCTACAATGAGCAGTTCTTC.

This chain connects TRBV19 to TRBJ1-4; D might be TRBD1 (6 bases). CDR1 LNHDA and CDR2 SQIVND come from the germline V gene (reference sequence). CDR3 length: 16 residues. Trimming took 0 bases from V and 7 from J, leaving 15 bases between them. This chain's CDR3 is CASSIDGGARGEKLFF. For the CDR3, the DNA is TGTGCCAGTAGTATAGATGGGGGGGCGCGAGGTGAAAAACTGTTTTTT.

The genes are TRBV2 and TRBJ2-1, with 9 nucleotides matching TRBD2. This CDR3 is 17 amino acids long. V trimming: 7 bases; J trimming: 6 bases; junction bases outside the gene matches: 16. The germline V gene has CDR1 SNHLY and CDR2 FYNNEI. CDR3 sequence reads: CASIGWLAGPAGNEQFF. The CDR3 bases are TGTGCCAGCATAGGCTGGCTAGCGGGACCGGCGGGCAATGAGCAGTTCTTC.

The chain joins TRBV7-8 to TRBJ1-1; weak D call: TRBD1 (6 bases). This CDR3 contains 15 residues. Germline V gene sequence: CDR1 SGHVS, CDR2 FQNEAQ. V lost 3 bases and J lost 4, with 15 bases in between. The CDR3 is CASSFGRGLGTEAFF. CDR3 DNA: TGTGCCAGCAGCTTCGGGCGGGGGCTAGGCACTGAAGCTTTCTTT.

This clone appeared a few times. The chain links TRBV10-2 to TRBJ2-7; 10 bases map to TRBD2. V dropped 6 bases and J dropped 2; count of bases not matched to a gene: 19. Germline CDR1 reads WSHSY; CDR2 reads SAAADI. This CDR3 has 19 amino acids. CDR3 amino acids: CASRDLRTSGPTTAYEQYF. The CDR3 DNA is TGCGCCAGCAGAGATCTTCGGACTAGCGGACCTACAACAGCCTACGAGCAGTACTTC.

This chain connects TRBV7-8 to TRBJ1-2; no clear D. The CDR3 has 17 amino acids. The V end was cut by 4 bases, the J end by 5 bases, with 23 bases between. Germline-derived CDR1 and CDR2 are SGHVS and FQNEAQ. Here the CDR3 DNA reads TGTGCCAGCAGCTCCGTGGGCCCCGTCAGGTCCTTGTATGGCTACACCTTC. Protein: CASSSVGPVRSLYGYTF.

The V gene is TRBV12-5, the J gene TRBJ2-2, with D perhaps matching TRBD2 (6 bases). Trimming left V 6 bases short and J 7 bases short, with 18 bases between. The CDR3 extends over 15 amino acids. The germline CDR1 and CDR2 sequences are LGHNT and FRNRAP. Here the CDR3 reads CASGTVRGGNGELFF. The CDR3 DNA is TGTGCTAGTGGAACGGTTCGGGGAGGTAACGGGGAGCTGTTTTTT.

A single count supports this clone. The V call is TRBV28, the J call TRBJ2-4; possible D gene TRBD2, 5 bases. CDR3 length: 13 residues. Germline V gene lookup returns CDR1 MDHEN and CDR2 SYDVKM. The V gene lost 8 bases and the J gene lost 2 bases, with 10 bases spanning the gap. The CDR3 here is CASSRGPKNIQYF. CDR3 coding DNA: TGTGCCAGCTCCCGGGGTCCCAAAAACATTCAGTACTTC. The full variable domain, its missing parts supplied by reference TRBV28 and TRBJ2-4, is DVKVTQSSRYLVKRTGEKVFLECVQDMDHENMFWYRQDPGLGLRLIYFSYDVKMKEKGDIPEGYSVSREKKERFSLILESASTNQTSMYLCASSRGPKNIQYFGAGTRLSVL.

This rearrangement joins TRBV5-6 to TRBJ1-1; D perhaps matches TRBD1 (5 bases). The CDR3 sequence is 14 residues long. Germline CDR1 reads SGHDT; CDR2 reads YYEEEE. V was cut by 0 bases and J by 4 bases, with 10 bases left in between. The CDR3 DNA is TGTGCCAGCAGCTTGGCCCCCACAGGCACTGAAGCTTTCTTT. It yields the protein CASSLAPTGTEAFF.

The CDR3 region is CASSSLAGGQETQYF. CDR3 nucleotide sequence: TGCGCCAGCAGCTCTCTAGCGGGAGGCCAAGAGACCCAGTACTTC. The rearrangement links TRBV5-1 to TRBJ2-5; 11 bases map to TRBD2. This CDR3 spans 15 amino acids. V was pared by 3 bases and J by 1 base, with 2 bases of the junction left unmatched. Germline lookup yields CDR1 SGHRS and CDR2 YFSETQ.

The rearrangement links TRBV9 to TRBJ1-3; the D gene is possibly TRBD1 (5 bases). Germline V gives CDR1 SGDLS, CDR2 YYNGEE. V lost 1 base to trimming and J lost 0 bases, with 17 bases between them. The CDR3 loop spans 18 amino acids. This CDR3 is CASSVPPHRSLSGNTIYF. CDR3 DNA sequence: TGTGCCAGCAGCGTACCCCCCCACAGGTCCCTCTCTGGAAACACCATATATTTT.

CDR3 region: CASSPSRMDNEQFF. CDR3 nucleotides: TGCGCCAGCAGCCCGAGCAGGATGGACAATGAGCAGTTCTTC. The chain joins TRBV5-1 to TRBJ2-1; D remains unclear. The CDR3 covers 14 residues. The germline V and J ends were trimmed by 4 bases and 5 bases, with 13 bases remaining between them. The germline V gene encodes CDR1 SGHRS and CDR2 YFSETQ. The full variable domain, its missing parts supplied by reference TRBV5-1 and TRBJ2-1, is KAGVTQTPRYLIKTRGQQVTLSCSPISGHRSVSWYQQTPGQGLQFLFEYFSETQRNKGNFPGRFSGRQFSNSRSEMNVSTLELGDSALYLCASSPSRMDNEQFFGPGTRLTVL.

The rearrangement uses TRBV6-5 and TRBJ2-1; TRBD2 agrees at 7 bases. In germline, CDR1 is MNHEY, CDR2 SVGAGI. The CDR3 sequence is 16 residues long. The junction had 3 bases not matched to a gene; V was cut back by 0 bases and J by 1 base. CDR3 loop: CASSYSGGSSYNEQFF. CDR3 nucleotides: TGTGCCAGCAGTTACTCGGGCGGGAGTTCCTACAATGAGCAGTTCTTC.

The gene calls are TRBV18 and TRBJ2-1, with D perhaps matching TRBD1 or TRBD2 (6 bases each). The CDR3 runs to 20 residues. V was cut by 0 bases and J by 4 bases, with 25 bases left in between. Germline-derived CDR1 and CDR2 are KGHSH and LQKENI. CDR3 in amino acids: CASSPPVGGRGRTLYNEQFF. CDR3 nucleotides: TGTGCCAGCTCACCACCGGTTGGGGGCCGGGGGCGGACCCTTTACAATGAGCAGTTCTTC.

The rearrangement uses TRBV14 and TRBJ2-7, with 7 bases aligning to TRBD2. The CDR3 length is 16 residues. V dropped 4 bases and J dropped 0; count of bases not matched to a gene: 9. CDR1 is SGHDN and CDR2 is FVKESK in the germline V gene. CDR3 coding DNA: TGTGCCAGCAGCCTCCATTCCACTAGCGCCTCCTACGAGCAGTACTTC. As protein: CASSLHSTSASYEQYF.